This record concerns one T cell receptor beta chain sequence. What it recognizes is unknown. This record belongs to a study of cytomegalovirus exposure and HLA in healthy donors. The study ran its PCR with 60 Vbeta and 13 Jbeta primers. TCRdb keeps only in-frame clones here, not all; method: immunoSEQ multiplex PCR. The data contain roughly 55,000 clones, over 65% of them singletons. Study outcomes and limitations: Cytomegalovirus association was listed for under 200 TCR beta chains.

V lost 6 bases to trimming and J lost 2 bases, with 9 bases between them. The CDR3 covers 13 residues. CDR1 and CDR2 from the germline V gene are SNHLY and FYNNEI. Sequencing used PBMCs. The chain has TRBV2 and TRBJ2-3; D uncertain. The sequence came from a man aged 35 to 55 in good health and CMV-seropositive. The CDR3 spells CASRPSDTDTQYF. The CDR3 nucleotides read TGTGCCAGCAGACCTAGTGACACAGATACGCAGTATTTT.